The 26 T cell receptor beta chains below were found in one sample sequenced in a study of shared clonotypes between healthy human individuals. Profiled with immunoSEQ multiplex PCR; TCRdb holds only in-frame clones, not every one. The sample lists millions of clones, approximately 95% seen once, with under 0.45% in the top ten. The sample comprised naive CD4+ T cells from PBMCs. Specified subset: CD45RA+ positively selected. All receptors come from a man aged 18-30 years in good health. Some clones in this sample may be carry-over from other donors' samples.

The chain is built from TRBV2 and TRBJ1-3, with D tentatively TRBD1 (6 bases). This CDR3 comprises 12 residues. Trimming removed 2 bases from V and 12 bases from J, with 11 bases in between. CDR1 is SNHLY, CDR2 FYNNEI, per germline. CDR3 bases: TGTGCCAGCAGTGAATACAGGGAGGGCATATATTTT. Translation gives CASSEYREGIYF. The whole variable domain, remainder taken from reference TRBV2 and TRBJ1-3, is EPEVTQTPSHQVTQMGQEVILRCVPISNHLYFYWYRQILGQKVEFLVSFYNNEISEKSEIFDDQFSVERPDGSNFTLKIRSTKLEDSAMYFCASSEYREGIYFGEGSWLTVV.

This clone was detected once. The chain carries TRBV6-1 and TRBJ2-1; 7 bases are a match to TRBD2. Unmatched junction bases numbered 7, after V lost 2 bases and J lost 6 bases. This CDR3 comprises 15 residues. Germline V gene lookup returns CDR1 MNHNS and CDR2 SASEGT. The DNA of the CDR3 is TGTGCCAGCAGTGAACCGGGGGAGGGCCGCAATGAGCAGTTCTTC. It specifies CASSEPGEGRNEQFF.

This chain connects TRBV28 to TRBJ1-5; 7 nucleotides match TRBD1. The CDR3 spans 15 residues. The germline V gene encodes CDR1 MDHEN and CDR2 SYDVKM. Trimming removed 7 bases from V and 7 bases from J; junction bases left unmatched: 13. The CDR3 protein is CASTSGPGRGQPQHF. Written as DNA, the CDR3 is TGTGCCAGCACTTCAGGCCCGGGCAGGGGGCAGCCCCAGCATTTT. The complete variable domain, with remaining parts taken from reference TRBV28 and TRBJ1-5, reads DVKVTQSSRYLVKRTGEKVFLECVQDMDHENMFWYRQDPGLGLRLIYFSYDVKMKEKGDIPEGYSVSREKKERFSLILESASTNQTSMYLCASTSGPGRGQPQHFGDGTRLSIL.

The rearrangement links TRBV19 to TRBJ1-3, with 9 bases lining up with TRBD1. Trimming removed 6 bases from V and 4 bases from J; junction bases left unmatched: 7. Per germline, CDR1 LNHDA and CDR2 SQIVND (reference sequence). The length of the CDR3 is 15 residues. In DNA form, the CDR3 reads TGTGCCAGTAGCCCCCGGGACAGGGACGGAAACACCATATATTTT. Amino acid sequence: CASSPRDRDGNTIYF.

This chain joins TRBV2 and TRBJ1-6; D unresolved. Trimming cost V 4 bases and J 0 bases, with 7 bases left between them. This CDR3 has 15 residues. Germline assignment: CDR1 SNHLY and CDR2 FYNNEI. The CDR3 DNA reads TGTGCCAGCAGTGTTCAGAGCTCCTATAATTCACCCCTCCACTTT. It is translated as CASSVQSSYNSPLHF.

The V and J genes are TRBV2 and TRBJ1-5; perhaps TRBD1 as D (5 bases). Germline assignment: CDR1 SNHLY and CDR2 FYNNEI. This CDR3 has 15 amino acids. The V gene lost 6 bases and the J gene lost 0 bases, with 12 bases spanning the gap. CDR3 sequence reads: CASSPGDYSNQPQHF. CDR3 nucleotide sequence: TGTGCCAGCAGCCCCGGGGACTATAGCAATCAGCCCCAGCATTTT.

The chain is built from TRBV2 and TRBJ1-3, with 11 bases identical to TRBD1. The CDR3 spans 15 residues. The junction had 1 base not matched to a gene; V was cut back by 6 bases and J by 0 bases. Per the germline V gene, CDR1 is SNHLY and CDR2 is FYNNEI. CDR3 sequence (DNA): TGTGCCAGCAGGGACAGGGGGCACTCTGGAAACACCATATATTTT. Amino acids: CASRDRGHSGNTIYF.

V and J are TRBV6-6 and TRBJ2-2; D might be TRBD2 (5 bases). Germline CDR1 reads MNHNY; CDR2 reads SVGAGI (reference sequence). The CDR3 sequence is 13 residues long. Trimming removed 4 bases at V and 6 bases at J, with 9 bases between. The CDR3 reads CASSFQEAGELFF. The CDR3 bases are TGTGCCAGCAGTTTCCAGGAGGCCGGGGAGCTGTTTTTT.

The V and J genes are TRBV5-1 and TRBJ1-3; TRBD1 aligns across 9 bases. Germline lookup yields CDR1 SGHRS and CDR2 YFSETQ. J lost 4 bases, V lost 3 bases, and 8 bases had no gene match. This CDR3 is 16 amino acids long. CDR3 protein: CASSSTQGASGNTIYF. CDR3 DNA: TGCGCCAGCAGCTCAACACAGGGGGCTTCCGGAAACACCATATATTTT.

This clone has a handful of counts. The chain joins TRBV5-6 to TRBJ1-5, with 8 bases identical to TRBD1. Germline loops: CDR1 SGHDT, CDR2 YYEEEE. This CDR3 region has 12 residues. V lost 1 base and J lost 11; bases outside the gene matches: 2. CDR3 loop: CASSLTGGTQHF. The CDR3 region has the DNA TGTGCCAGCAGCTTGACAGGGGGTACCCAGCATTTT.

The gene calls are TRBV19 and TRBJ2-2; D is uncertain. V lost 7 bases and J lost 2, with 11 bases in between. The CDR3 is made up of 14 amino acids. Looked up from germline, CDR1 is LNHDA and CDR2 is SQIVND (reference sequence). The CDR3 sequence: CASKARANTGELFF. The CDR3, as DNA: TGTGCCAGTAAGGCAAGAGCAAACACCGGGGAGCTGTTTTTT. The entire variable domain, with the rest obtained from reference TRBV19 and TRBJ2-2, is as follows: DGGITQSPKYLFRKEGQNVTLSCEQNLNHDAMYWYRQDPGQGLRLIYYSQIVNDFQKGDIAEGYSVSREKKESFPLTVTSAQKNPTAFYLCASKARANTGELFFGEGSRLTVL.

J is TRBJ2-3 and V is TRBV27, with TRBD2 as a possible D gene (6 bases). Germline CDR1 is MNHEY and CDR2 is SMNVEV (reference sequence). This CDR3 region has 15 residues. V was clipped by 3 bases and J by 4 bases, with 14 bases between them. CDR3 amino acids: CASSLSRDFSDTQYF. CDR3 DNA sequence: TGTGCCAGCAGTTTGAGTCGGGACTTTTCAGATACGCAGTATTTT.

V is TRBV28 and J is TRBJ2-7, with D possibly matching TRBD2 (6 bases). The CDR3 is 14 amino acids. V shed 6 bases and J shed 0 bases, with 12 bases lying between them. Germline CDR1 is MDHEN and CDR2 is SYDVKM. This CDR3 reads CASRNSGSSYEQYF. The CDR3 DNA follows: TGTGCCAGCAGGAATAGCGGCAGCTCCTACGAGCAGTACTTC. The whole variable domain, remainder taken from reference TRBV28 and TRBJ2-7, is DVKVTQSSRYLVKRTGEKVFLECVQDMDHENMFWYRQDPGLGLRLIYFSYDVKMKEKGDIPEGYSVSREKKERFSLILESASTNQTSMYLCASRNSGSSYEQYFGPGTRLTVT.

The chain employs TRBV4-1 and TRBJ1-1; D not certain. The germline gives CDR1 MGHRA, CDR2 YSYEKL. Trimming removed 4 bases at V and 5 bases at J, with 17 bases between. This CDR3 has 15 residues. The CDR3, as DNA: TGCGCCAGCAGCCGGGAGCGACCATCGGGGACTGAAGCTTTCTTT. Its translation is CASSRERPSGTEAFF.

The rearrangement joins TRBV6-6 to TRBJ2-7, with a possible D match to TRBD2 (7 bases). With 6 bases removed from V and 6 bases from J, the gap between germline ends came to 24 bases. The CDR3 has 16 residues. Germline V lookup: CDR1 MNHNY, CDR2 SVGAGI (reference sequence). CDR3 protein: CASSPPRGGGLFEQYF. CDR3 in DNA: TGTGCCAGCAGCCCCCCTAGGGGGGGAGGGCTCTTCGAGCAGTACTTC.

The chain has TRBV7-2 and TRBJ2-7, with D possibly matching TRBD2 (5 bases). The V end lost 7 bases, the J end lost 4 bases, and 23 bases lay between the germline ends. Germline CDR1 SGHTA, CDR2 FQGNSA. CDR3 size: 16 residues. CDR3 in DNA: TGTGCCAGCACCCGCGGGCCCGACCCTACAATATACGAGCAGTACTTC. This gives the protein CASTRGPDPTIYEQYF.

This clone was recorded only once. The CDR3 sequence: CASSLGQVRSLHF. The CDR3 nucleotides are TGTGCCAGCAGTTTGGGACAGGTCCGCTCCCTCCACTTT. The J gene is TRBJ1-6, the V gene TRBV6-6, with 8 positions matching TRBD1. The CDR3 is 13 amino acids. Germline V gene lookup returns CDR1 MNHNY and CDR2 SVGAGI (reference sequence). With 4 bases clipped from V and 14 bases from J, the junction kept 7 bases outside the gene matches.

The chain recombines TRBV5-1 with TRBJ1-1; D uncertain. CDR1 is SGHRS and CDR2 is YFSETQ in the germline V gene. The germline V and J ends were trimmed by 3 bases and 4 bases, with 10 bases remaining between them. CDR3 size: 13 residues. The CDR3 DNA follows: TGCGCCAGCAGCTCAAGTGCGGCCACTGAAGCTTTCTTT. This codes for CASSSSAATEAFF. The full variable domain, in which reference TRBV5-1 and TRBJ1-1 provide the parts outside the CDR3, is KAGVTQTPRYLIKTRGQQVTLSCSPISGHRSVSWYQQTPGQGLQFLFEYFSETQRNKGNFPGRFSGRQFSNSRSEMNVSTLELGDSALYLCASSSSAATEAFFGQGTRLTVV.

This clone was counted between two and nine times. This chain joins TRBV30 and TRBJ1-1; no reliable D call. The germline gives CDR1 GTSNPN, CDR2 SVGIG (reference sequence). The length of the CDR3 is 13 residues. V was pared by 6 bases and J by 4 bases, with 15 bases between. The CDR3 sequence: CACSVGWGTEAFF. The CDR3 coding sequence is TGTGCCTGTTCTGTGGGTTGGGGCACTGAAGCTTTCTTT.

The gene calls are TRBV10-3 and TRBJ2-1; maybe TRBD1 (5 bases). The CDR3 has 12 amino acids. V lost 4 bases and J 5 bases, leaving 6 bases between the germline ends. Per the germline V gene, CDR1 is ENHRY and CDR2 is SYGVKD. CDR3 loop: CAISVRDNEQFF. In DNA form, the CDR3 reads TGTGCCATCAGTGTCAGGGACAATGAGCAGTTCTTC.

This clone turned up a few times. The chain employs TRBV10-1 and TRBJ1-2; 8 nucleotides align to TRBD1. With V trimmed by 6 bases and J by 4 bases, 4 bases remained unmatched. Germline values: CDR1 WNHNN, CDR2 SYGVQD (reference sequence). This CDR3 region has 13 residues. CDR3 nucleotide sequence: TGCGCCAGCAGCCGACAGGGGCCCTATGGCTACACCTTC. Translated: CASSRQGPYGYTF.

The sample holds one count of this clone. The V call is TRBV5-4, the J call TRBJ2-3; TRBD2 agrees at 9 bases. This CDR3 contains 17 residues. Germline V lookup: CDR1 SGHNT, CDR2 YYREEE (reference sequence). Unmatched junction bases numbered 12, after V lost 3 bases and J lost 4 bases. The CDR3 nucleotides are TGTGCCAGCAGCTCCGGGGGGCTAGCGGGGAGCGCAGATACGCAGTATTTT. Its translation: CASSSGGLAGSADTQYF. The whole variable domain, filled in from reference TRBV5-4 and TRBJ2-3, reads ETGVTQSPTHLIKTRGQQVTLRCSSQSGHNTVSWYQQALGQGPQFIFQYYREEENGRGNFPPRFSGLQFPNYSSELNVNALELDDSALYLCASSSGGLAGSADTQYFGPGTRLTVL.

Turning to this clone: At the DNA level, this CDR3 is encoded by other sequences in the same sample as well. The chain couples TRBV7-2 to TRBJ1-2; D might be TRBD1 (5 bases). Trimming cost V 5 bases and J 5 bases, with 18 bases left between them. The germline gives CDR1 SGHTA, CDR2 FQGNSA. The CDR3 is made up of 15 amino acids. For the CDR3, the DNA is TGTGCCAGCAGCCCCGGGGGAGGTGGATCATATGGCTACACCTTC. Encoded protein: CASSPGGGGSYGYTF.

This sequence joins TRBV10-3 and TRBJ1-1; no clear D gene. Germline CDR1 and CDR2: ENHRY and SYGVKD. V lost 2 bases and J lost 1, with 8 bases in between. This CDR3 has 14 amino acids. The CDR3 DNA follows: TGTGCCATCAGTGAGGAGGTGAGGAACACTGAAGCTTTCTTT. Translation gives CAISEEVRNTEAFF.

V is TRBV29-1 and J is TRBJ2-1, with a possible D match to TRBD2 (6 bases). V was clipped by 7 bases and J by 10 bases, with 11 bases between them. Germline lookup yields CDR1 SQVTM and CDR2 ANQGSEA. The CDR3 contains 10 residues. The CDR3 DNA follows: TGCAGCGGCGGGGTCGGCGAGCAGTTCTTC. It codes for CSGGVGEQFF.

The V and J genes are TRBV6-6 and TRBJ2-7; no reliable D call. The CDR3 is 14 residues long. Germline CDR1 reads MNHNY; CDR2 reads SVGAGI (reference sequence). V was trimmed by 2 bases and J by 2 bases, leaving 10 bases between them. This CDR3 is CASSYDPGAYEQYF. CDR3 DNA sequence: TGTGCCAGCAGTTACGACCCAGGCGCCTACGAGCAGTACTTC.